The source of this T cell receptor beta chain is a study of blood T cell repertoires in COVID-19. In the study overall: There were acute and convalescent COVID-19 samples, and they came from the United States, Italy and Spain. The analysed material was cDNA or gDNA that came from T cells, B-cell-depleted T cells, or PBMCs.

Per the authors' pipeline: Reference gene primer amplification yielded estimated nucleated cell counts. Profiling relied on immunoSEQ multiplex PCR, and the TCRdb table lists in-frame clones only, not all of them. D and trimming come from the DNA, and the V and J calls and clone size come from that table. The repertoire has 200,000 to 250,000 clones, around 88% of them found once; the top ten carry over 1.1%. This clone came up a few times. CDR1 is MGHRA, CDR2 YSYEKL, per germline. The CDR3 runs 14 residues. The V gene end was trimmed by 0 bases and the J gene end by 4 bases; junction bases not matched to a gene: 2.

V and J are TRBV4-1 and TRBJ1-1; 7 bases align to TRBD1. The source of this sequence is a man aged 80 or over with acute or convalescent COVID-19. The specimen sequenced was peripheral blood. In nucleotides, the CDR3 is TGCGCCAGCAGCCAAGAGTACAGGGGCACTGAAGCTTTCTTT. This sequence encodes CASSQEYRGTEAFF.